These 9 T cell receptor beta chains share one sample of origin, sequenced in a study of T cells in Graves' hyperthyroidism and ophthalmopathy. Amplification yielded TCR beta CDR3 regions, with RNA transcripts as the source. With the HTBI primer set, the TCR CDR3 went through a first round of RT-PCR. TCRdb reprocessed the multiplex PCR reads with MiXCR, giving one entry per CDR3 protein. The top ten clones hold around 45% of a sample with 300,000 to 400,000 distinct CDR3 sequences, around 20% of them seen once. Sequenced input: blood. Receptors were obtained from a woman in her fifties or sixties with Graves' hyperthyroidism.

This clonotype was seen more than once but under ten times. This chain joins TRBV28 and TRBJ2-7; weak D call: TRBD1 (6 bases). This CDR3 spans 14 amino acids. V was shortened by 2 bases and J by 1 base, with 9 bases between the two germline ends. Germline CDR1 and CDR2: MDHEN and SYDVKM. CDR3 DNA sequence: TGTGCCAGCAGTTTAATGGGGGCTTCCTACGAGCAGTACTTC. This sequence encodes CASSLMGASYEQYF.

This clonotype was seen many times. The chain has TRBV18 and TRBJ2-3; 7 positions agree with TRBD2. V lost 3 bases to trimming and J lost 3 bases; unmatched junction nucleotides: 6. The CDR3 runs to 15 residues. The germline gives CDR1 KGHSH, CDR2 LQKENI. The CDR3 loop is CASSPGLAETDTQYF. The CDR3 nucleotides are TGTGCCAGCTCACCTGGTCTAGCGGAAACAGATACGCAGTATTTT.

This clonotype appeared many times. This chain links TRBV12-3 or TRBV12-4 with TRBJ2-5, with D unresolved. The CDR3 consists of 13 residues. Trimming shortened V by 6 bases and J by 1 base, and 9 bases separated the two germline ends. CDR3 loop: CASSPDFQETQYF. As DNA, the CDR3 is TGTGCCAGCAGCCCCGACTTCCAAGAGACCCAGTACTTC.

This clonotype has more than one count but fewer than ten. An end of the junction differs from the germline gene, which may be a read error. The chain is built from TRBV20-1 and TRBJ1-5; no reliable D call. The CDR3 has 14 amino acids. Looked up from germline, CDR1 is DFQATT and CDR2 is SNEGSKA (reference sequence). The CDR3 sequence: CSARDRDSYQPQRF. The CDR3 DNA sequence: TGCAGTGCTAGAGATCGAGACTCTTATCAGCCCCAGCGTTTT.

In its sample, this clonotype was seen a few times. V gene TRBV20-1 combines with J gene TRBJ1-2; unclear D gene. V lost 3 bases and J 0 bases, leaving 8 bases between the germline ends. Germline assignment: CDR1 DFQATT and CDR2 SNEGSKA (reference sequence). The CDR3 contains 13 residues. The CDR3 protein is CSASEGTNYGYTF. In DNA form, the CDR3 reads TGCAGTGCTAGTGAGGGTACTAACTATGGCTACACCTTC.

This clonotype showed up many times. The gene calls are TRBV6-5 and TRBJ1-1; 10 nucleotides match TRBD1. The CDR3 covers 18 residues. The junction had 13 bases not matched to a gene; V was cut back by 0 bases and J by 6 bases. Germline lookup yields CDR1 MNHEY and CDR2 SVGAGI. CDR3 in amino acids: CASSYSGTGVGRSSEAFF. CDR3 coding DNA: TGTGCCAGCAGTTACTCCGGGACAGGGGTTGGTCGCAGCTCTGAAGCTTTCTTT.

This clonotype was detected ten times or more. J is TRBJ1-2 and V is TRBV2, with a tentative D call TRBD1 (5 bases). Trimming pared 3 bases from V and 3 bases from J, leaving 11 bases between. The CDR3 consists of 14 residues. Per germline, CDR1 SNHLY and CDR2 FYNNEI. CDR3 residues: CASSDRDGYYGYTF. The CDR3 nucleotides read TGTGCCAGCAGTGACAGGGATGGATACTATGGCTACACCTTC.

As DNA, the CDR3 is TGTGCCAGCTCACCACTGGCAGGGAGTTTTTGGTACTTC. Protein: CASSPLAGSFWYF. This chain joins TRBV18 and TRBJ2-4; D assignment may be TRBD1 or TRBD2 (5 bases each). The germline V and J ends were trimmed by 1 base and 15 bases, with 16 bases remaining between them. Germline V gene data show CDR1 as KGHSH and CDR2 as LQKENI. The CDR3 loop spans 13 amino acids.

In its sample, this clonotype was seen a few times. The V and J genes are TRBV7-9 and TRBJ2-1, with 7 nucleotides matching TRBD2. V lost 1 base to trimming and J lost 7 bases; unmatched junction nucleotides: 7. Germline V CDR1 and CDR2: SEHNR, FQNEAQ (reference sequence). The length of the CDR3 is 15 residues. CDR3 sequence (DNA): TGTGCCAGCAGCTTAGATGGCGGGAGTTATAATGAGCAGTTCTTC. Its protein product is CASSLDGGSYNEQFF.